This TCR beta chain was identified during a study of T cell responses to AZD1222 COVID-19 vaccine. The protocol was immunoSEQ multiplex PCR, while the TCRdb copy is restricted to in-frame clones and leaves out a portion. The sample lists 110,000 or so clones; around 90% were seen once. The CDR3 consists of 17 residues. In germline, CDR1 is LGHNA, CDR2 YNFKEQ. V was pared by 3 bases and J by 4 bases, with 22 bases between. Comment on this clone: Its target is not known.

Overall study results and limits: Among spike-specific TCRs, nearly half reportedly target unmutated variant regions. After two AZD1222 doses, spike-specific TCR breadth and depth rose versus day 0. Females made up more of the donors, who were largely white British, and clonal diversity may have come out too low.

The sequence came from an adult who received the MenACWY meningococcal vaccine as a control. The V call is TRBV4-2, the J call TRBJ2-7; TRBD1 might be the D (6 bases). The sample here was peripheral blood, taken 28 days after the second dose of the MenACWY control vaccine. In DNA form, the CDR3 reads TGTGCCAGCAGCCACCACAAGACAGGATGTCCTTCGTACGAGCAGTACGTC. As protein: CASSHHKTGCPSYEQYV.